The clone carrying this T cell receptor beta chain was seen ten or more times. These data originate in a study of human T cells and chemical hapten exposure. TCRdb ran MiXCR on the RACE reads and lists one entry per CDR3 protein. Of more than 70,000 distinct CDR3 sequences in the sample, roughly 11% were seen once. The germline V gene encodes CDR1 MNHEY and CDR2 SVGEGT. This CDR3 is 14 amino acids long. V was clipped by 6 bases and J by 10 bases; unmatched bases: 9. The time point here: patch test 2, 6 weeks after DPC sensitization. Sample treatment: therapeutic diphenylcyclopropenone sensitization with weekly scalp DPC. Alopecia patients deemed DPC-suitable, aged 18 to 70, excluding pregnancy.

The rearrangement uses TRBV6-2 or TRBV6-3 and TRBJ1-6; TRBD1 matches at 7 bases. The TCR was taken from a young man with alopecia areata. Some clones in this sample may be carry-over from other donors' samples. Sequencing used whole blood, obtained in connection with sensitization to the hapten diphenylcyclopropenone (DPC). The CDR3: CASSPDRESSPLHF. The DNA of the CDR3 is TGTGCCAGCAGCCCCGACAGGGAGTCATCACCCCTCCACTTT.